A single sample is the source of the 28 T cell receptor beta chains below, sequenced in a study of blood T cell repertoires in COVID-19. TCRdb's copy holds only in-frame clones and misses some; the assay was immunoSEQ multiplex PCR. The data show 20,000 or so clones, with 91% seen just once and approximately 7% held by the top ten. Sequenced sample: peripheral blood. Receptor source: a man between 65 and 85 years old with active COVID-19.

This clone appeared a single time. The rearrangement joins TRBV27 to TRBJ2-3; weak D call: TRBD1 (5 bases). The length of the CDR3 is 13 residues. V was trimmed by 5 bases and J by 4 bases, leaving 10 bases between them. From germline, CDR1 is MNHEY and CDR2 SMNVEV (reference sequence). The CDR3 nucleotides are TGTGCCAGCAGTCCTAGGGGCGCAGATACGCAGTATTTT. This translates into CASSPRGADTQYF.

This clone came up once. The CDR3 loop reads CASSDSSKNTEAFF. CDR3 in DNA: TGTGCCAGCAGTGACTCTTCCAAGAACACTGAAGCTTTCTTT. The chain couples TRBV6-4 to TRBJ1-1; unclear D gene. The germline V and J ends were trimmed by 0 bases and 1 base, with 6 bases remaining between them. Germline lookup yields CDR1 MRHNA and CDR2 SNTAGT. The CDR3 length is 14 residues.

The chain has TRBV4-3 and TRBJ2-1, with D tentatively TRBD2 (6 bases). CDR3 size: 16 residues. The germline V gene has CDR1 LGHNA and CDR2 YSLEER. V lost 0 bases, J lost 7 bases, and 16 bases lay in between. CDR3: CASSQDPVPGRNEQFF. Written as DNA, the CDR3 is TGCGCCAGCAGCCAAGATCCTGTCCCAGGGAGGAATGAGCAGTTCTTC.

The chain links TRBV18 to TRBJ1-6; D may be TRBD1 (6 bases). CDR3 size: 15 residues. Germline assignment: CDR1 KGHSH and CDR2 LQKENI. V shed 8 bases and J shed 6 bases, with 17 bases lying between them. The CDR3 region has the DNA TGTGCCAGCACCCGGGTGGGGGCCTTTAATTCACCCCTCCACTTT. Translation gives CASTRVGAFNSPLHF.

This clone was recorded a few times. CDR3 DNA: TGTGCCAGCAGCCTCGGGACAGACACTGAAGCTTTCTTT. Protein sequence: CASSLGTDTEAFF. The rearrangement links TRBV6-5 to TRBJ1-1, with 7 bases identical to TRBD1. The V segment lost 6 bases and the J segment 3 bases; nucleotides outside the gene matches: 4. This CDR3 spans 13 amino acids. Germline assignment: CDR1 MNHEY and CDR2 SVGAGI.

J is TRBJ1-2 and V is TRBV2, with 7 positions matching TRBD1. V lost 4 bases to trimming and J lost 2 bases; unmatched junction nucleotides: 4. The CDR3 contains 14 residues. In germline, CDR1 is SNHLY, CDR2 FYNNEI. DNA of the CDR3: TGTGCCAGCAGTGCACAACAGGGGAACTATGGCTACACCTTC. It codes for CASSAQQGNYGYTF.

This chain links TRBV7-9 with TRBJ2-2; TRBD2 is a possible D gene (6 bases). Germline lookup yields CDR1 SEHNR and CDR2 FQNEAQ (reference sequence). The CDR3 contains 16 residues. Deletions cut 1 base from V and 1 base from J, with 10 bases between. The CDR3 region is CASSLVPGLNTGELFF. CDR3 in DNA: TGTGCCAGCAGCTTAGTTCCGGGACTGAACACCGGGGAGCTGTTTTTT.

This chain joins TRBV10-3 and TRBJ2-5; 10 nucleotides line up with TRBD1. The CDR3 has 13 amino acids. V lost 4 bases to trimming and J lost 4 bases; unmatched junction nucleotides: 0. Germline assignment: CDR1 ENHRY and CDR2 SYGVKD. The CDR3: CAISGTGGETQYF. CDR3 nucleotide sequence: TGTGCCATCAGTGGGACAGGGGGAGAGACCCAGTACTTC.

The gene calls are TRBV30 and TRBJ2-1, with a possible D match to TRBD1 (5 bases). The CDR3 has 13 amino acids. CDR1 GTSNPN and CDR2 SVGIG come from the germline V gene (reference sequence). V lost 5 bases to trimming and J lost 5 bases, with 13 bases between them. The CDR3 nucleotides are TGTGCCTGGGAAGGATTGGGGCACAATGAGCAGTTCTTC. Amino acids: CAWEGLGHNEQFF.

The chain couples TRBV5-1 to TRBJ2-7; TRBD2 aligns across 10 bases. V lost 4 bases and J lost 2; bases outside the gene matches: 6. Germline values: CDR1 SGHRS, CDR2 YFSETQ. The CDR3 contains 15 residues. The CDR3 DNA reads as TGCGCCAGCAGCGTACTAGCGGGGCTCGCCTACGAGCAGTACTTC. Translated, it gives CASSVLAGLAYEQYF. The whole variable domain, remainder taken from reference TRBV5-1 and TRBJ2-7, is KAGVTQTPRYLIKTRGQQVTLSCSPISGHRSVSWYQQTPGQGLQFLFEYFSETQRNKGNFPGRFSGRQFSNSRSEMNVSTLELGDSALYLCASSVLAGLAYEQYFGPGTRLTVT.

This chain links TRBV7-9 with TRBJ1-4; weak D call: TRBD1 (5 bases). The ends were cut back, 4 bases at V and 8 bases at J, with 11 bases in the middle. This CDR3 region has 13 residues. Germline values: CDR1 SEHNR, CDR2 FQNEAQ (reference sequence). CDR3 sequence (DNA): TGTGCCAGCAGCTCAGACCGGGGGGAAAAACTGTTTTTT. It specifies CASSSDRGEKLFF.

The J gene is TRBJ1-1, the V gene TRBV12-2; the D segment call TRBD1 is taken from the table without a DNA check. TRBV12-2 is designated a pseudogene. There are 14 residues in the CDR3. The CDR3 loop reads CASRLGGRNTEAFF. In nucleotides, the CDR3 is TGTGCAAGTCGCCTAGGGGGGCGGAACACTGAAGCTTTCTTT.

The CDR3 nucleotides are TGTGCCAGCAGTGAAGGCCATTGGCTGGGAAACACCATATATTTT. Translated, it gives CASSEGHWLGNTIYF. The chain is built from TRBV2 and TRBJ1-3, with D unclear. V was trimmed by 1 base and J by 4 bases, leaving 11 bases between them. The CDR3 has 15 amino acids. Germline CDR1 SNHLY, CDR2 FYNNEI.

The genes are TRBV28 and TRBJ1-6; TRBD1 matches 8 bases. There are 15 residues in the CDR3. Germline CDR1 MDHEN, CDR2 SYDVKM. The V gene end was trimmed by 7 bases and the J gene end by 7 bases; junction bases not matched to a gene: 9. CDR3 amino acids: CASTPLSGGNSPLHF. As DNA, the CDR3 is TGTGCCAGCACCCCTTTGTCAGGGGGCAATTCACCCCTCCACTTT.

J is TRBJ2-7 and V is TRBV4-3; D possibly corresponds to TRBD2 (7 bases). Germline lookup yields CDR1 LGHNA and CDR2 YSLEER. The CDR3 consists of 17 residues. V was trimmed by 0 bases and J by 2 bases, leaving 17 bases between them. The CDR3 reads CASSQEWGRDNTYEQYF. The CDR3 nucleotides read TGCGCCAGCAGCCAAGAATGGGGGAGGGACAATACCTACGAGCAGTACTTC.

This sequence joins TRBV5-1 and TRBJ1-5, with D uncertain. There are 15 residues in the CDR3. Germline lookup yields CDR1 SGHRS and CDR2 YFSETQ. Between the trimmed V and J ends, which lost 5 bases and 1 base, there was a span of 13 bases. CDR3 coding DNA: TGCGCCAGCAGAAGAACGGCAGGAAGCAATCAGCCCCAGCATTTT. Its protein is CASRRTAGSNQPQHF.

CDR3 DNA: TGTGCCAGCAGCTTTAGCAGCTACGAGCAGTACTTC. It encodes CASSFSSYEQYF. This sequence joins TRBV5-5 and TRBJ2-7; no definite D call. Trimming left V 2 bases short and J 3 bases short, with 6 bases between. CDR3 length equals 12 residues. Germline V CDR1 and CDR2: SGHKS, YYEKEE (reference sequence). The full variable domain, in which reference TRBV5-5 and TRBJ2-7 provide the parts outside the CDR3, is DAGVTQSPTHLIKTRGQQVTLRCSPISGHKSVSWYQQVLGQGPQFIFQYYEKEERGRGNFPDRFSARQFPNYSSELNVNALLLGDSALYLCASSFSSYEQYFGPGTRLTVT.

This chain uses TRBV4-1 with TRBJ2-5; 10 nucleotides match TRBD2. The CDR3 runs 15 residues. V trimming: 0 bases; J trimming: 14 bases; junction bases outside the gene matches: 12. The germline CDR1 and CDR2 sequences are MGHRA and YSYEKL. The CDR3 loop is CASSQEYPSGGPRYF. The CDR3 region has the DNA TGCGCCAGCAGCCAAGAGTATCCTAGCGGGGGCCCCAGATACTTC.

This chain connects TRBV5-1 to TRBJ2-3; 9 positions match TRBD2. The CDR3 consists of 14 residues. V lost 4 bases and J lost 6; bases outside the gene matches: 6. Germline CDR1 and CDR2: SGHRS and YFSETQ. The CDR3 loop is CASSQSGGSDTQYF. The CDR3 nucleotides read TGCGCCAGCAGCCAGAGCGGGGGGTCGGATACGCAGTATTTT.

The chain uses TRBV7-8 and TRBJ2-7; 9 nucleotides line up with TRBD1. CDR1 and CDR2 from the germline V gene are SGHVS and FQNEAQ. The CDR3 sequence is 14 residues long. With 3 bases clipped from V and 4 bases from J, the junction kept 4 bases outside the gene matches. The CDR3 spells CASSFTGTGYEQYF. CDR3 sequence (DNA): TGTGCCAGCAGCTTTACCGGGACAGGGTACGAGCAGTACTTC.

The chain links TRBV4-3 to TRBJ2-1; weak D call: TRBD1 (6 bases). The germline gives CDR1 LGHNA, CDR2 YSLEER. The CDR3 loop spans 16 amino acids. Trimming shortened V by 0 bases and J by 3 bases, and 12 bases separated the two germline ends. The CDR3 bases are TGCGCCAGCAGCCAAGATGATGGGGGCCTCTACAATGAGCAGTTCTTC. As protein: CASSQDDGGLYNEQFF.

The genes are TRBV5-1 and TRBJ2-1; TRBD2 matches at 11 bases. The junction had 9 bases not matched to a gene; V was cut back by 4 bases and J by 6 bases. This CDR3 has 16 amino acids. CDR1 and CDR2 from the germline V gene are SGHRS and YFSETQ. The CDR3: CASSPLTSGSFNEQFF. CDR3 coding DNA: TGCGCCAGCAGCCCGCTAACTAGCGGGAGCTTCAATGAGCAGTTCTTC. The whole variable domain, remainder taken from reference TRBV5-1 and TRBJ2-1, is KAGVTQTPRYLIKTRGQQVTLSCSPISGHRSVSWYQQTPGQGLQFLFEYFSETQRNKGNFPGRFSGRQFSNSRSEMNVSTLELGDSALYLCASSPLTSGSFNEQFFGPGTRLTVL.

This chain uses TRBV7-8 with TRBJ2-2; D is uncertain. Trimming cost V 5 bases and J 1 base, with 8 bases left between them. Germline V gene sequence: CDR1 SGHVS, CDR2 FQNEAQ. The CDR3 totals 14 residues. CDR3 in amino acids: CASSVGQNTGELFF. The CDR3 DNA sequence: TGTGCCAGCAGCGTCGGTCAGAACACCGGGGAGCTGTTTTTT.

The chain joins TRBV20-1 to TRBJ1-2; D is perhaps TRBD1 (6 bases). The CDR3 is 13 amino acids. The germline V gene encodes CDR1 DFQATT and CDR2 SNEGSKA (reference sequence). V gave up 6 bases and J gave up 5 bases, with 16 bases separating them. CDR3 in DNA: TGCAGTGCCAGTACAGGGATGGAATATGGCTACACCTTC. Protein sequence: CSASTGMEYGYTF.

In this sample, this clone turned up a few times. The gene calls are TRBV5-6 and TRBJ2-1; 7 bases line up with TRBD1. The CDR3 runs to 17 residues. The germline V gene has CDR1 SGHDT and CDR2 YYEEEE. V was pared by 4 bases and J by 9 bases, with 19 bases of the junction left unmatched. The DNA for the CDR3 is TGTGCCAGCAGCCCGCGGATTGAGACAGGGTGGGGTTCTGAGCAGTTCTTC. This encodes CASSPRIETGWGSEQFF.

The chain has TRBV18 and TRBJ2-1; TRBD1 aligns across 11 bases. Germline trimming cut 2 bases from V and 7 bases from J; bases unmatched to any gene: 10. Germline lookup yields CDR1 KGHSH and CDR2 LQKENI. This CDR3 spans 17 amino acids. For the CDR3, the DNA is TGTGCCAGCTCACCATTGGGGCAGGGGACAGGGGGGAATGAGCAGTTCTTC. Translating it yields CASSPLGQGTGGNEQFF.

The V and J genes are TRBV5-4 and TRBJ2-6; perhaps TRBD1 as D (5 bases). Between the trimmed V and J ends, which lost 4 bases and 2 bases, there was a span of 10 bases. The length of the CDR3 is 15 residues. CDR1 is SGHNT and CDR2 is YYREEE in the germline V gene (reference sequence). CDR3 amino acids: CASSNDRTGANVLTF. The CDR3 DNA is TGTGCCAGCAGCAACGACAGAACTGGGGCCAACGTCCTGACTTTC. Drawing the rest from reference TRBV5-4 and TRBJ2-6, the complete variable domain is ETGVTQSPTHLIKTRGQQVTLRCSSQSGHNTVSWYQQALGQGPQFIFQYYREEENGRGNFPPRFSGLQFPNYSSELNVNALELDDSALYLCASSNDRTGANVLTFGAGSRLTVL.

The CDR3: CASSLRQVSDTQYF. DNA of the CDR3: TGCGCCAGCAGCCTCAGACAGGTCTCAGATACGCAGTATTTT. This chain links TRBV10-1 with TRBJ2-3; perhaps TRBD1 as D (6 bases). This CDR3 is built from 14 residues. Trimming stripped 6 bases from V and 4 bases from J, with 14 bases between. Germline CDR1 WNHNN, CDR2 SYGVQD (reference sequence).